Following are 7 T cell receptor beta chains from one sample sequenced in a study of blood T cell repertoires in COVID-19. Only in-frame clones appear in the TCRdb table, and some are missing; sequencing was by immunoSEQ multiplex PCR. The profile shows roughly 190,000 clones, 75% to 90% of them singletons. The sample consisted of peripheral blood. The receptor set was obtained from a woman aged 55-75 years with acute or convalescent COVID-19.

The chain has TRBV9 and TRBJ2-1; 12 bases are shared with TRBD2. The CDR3 loop spans 15 amino acids. Germline V gene data show CDR1 as SGDLS and CDR2 as YYNGEE. Unmatched junction bases numbered 8, after V lost 3 bases and J lost 10 bases. The chain's CDR3 is CASSGTSGNVWEQFF. The CDR3 DNA reads TGTGCCAGCAGCGGGACTAGCGGGAATGTCTGGGAGCAGTTCTTC.

The rearrangement joins TRBV19 to TRBJ2-3; 7 positions agree with TRBD2. Germline V gives CDR1 LNHDA, CDR2 SQIVND (reference sequence). This CDR3 has 13 amino acids. J lost 14 bases, V lost 6 bases, and 14 bases had no gene match. CDR3 sequence reads: CASRPTLAGDWYF. CDR3 nucleotides: TGTGCCAGTAGGCCAACTTTAGCGGGTGACTGGTATTTT. Complete variable domain (other parts from reference TRBV19 and TRBJ2-3): DGGITQSPKYLFRKEGQNVTLSCEQNLNHDAMYWYRQDPGQGLRLIYYSQIVNDFQKGDIAEGYSVSREKKESFPLTVTSAQKNPTAFYLCASRPTLAGDWYFGPGTRLTVL.

The chain links TRBV20-1 to TRBJ1-1; D is possibly TRBD1 (5 bases). There are 14 residues in the CDR3. Germline V lookup: CDR1 DFQATT, CDR2 SNEGSKA (reference sequence). The V and J ends lost 3 bases and 3 bases respectively, with 14 bases between them. The CDR3 sequence is CSASRGFGYTEAFF. The CDR3, as DNA: TGCAGTGCTAGTAGGGGTTTCGGGTACACTGAAGCTTTCTTT.

This clone was seen only once. This rearrangement joins TRBV12-5 to TRBJ2-7; 8 nucleotides align to TRBD1. CDR3 length: 15 residues. Per the germline V gene, CDR1 is LGHNT and CDR2 is FRNRAP. V dropped 5 bases and J dropped 4; count of bases not matched to a gene: 10. CDR3 DNA: TGTGCTAGTGGTACCGGACAGGGTATTGGATACGAGCAGTACGTC. Its translation is CASGTGQGIGYEQYV.

This clone was seen a single time. The CDR3, as DNA: TGTGCCAGCAGCCCCGGCGGGAATTCCTACGAGCAGTACTTC. It specifies CASSPGGNSYEQYF. The chain carries TRBV3-1 (or the pseudogene TRBV3-2) and TRBJ2-7; a possible D gene is TRBD2 (6 bases). The V end was cut by 4 bases, the J end by 1 base, with 11 bases between. The CDR3 totals 14 residues. Germline V lookup: CDR1 LGHDT, CDR2 YNNKEL (reference sequence).

This sequence joins TRBV9 and TRBJ1-5, with 7 positions matching TRBD1. Looked up from germline, CDR1 is SGDLS and CDR2 is YYNGEE. There are 14 residues in the CDR3. V was pared by 3 bases and J by 7 bases, with 7 bases of the junction left unmatched. The DNA of the CDR3 is TGTGCCAGCAGCGCGACAGGGTTCGGCCAGCCCCAGCATTTT. Protein: CASSATGFGQPQHF.

This sequence joins TRBV10-2 and TRBJ1-6; D is unclear. CDR3 length: 12 amino acids. CDR1 is WSHSY and CDR2 is SAAADI in the germline V gene. Trimming stripped 7 bases from V and 7 bases from J, with 8 bases between. CDR3 in amino acids: CASTDENSPLHF. DNA for the CDR3: TGCGCCAGCACTGATGAGAATTCACCCCTCCACTTT.